The 24 T cell receptor beta chains below all came from one sample that was sequenced in a study of cytomegalovirus exposure and HLA in healthy donors. Primers for the PCR totalled 60 Vbeta and 13 Jbeta. Measured with immunoSEQ multiplex PCR; TCRdb has only the in-frame clones, and not every one. Of 100,000 to 150,000 clones in the sample, 82% were seen once. Sequenced input: PBMCs. The receptor source for this set is a boy aged 10-17 years in good health and CMV-seronegative.

The rearrangement links TRBV18 to TRBJ2-1; 7 nucleotides line up with TRBD2. Trimming removed 3 bases from V and 8 bases from J; junction bases left unmatched: 16. The CDR3 loop spans 17 amino acids. Germline values: CDR1 KGHSH, CDR2 LQKENI. CDR3 in amino acids: CASSPLWGEGPLDEQFF. The CDR3 DNA sequence: TGTGCCAGCTCACCCCTCTGGGGGGAGGGCCCATTGGATGAGCAGTTCTTC.

This chain links TRBV2 with TRBJ2-2; 9 positions agree with TRBD2. CDR3 length equals 16 residues. The ends lost 3 bases at V and 7 bases at J; junction bases unmatched: 9. Germline lookup yields CDR1 SNHLY and CDR2 FYNNEI. The CDR3 DNA sequence: TGTGCCAGCAGTGATTGGGCGGGAGGGCCGAGCGGGGAGCTGTTTTTT. Its translation: CASSDWAGGPSGELFF.

This rearrangement joins TRBV2 to TRBJ2-2; D is perhaps TRBD2 (6 bases). The germline V and J ends were trimmed by 7 bases and 1 base, with 10 bases remaining between them. This CDR3 region has 14 residues. In germline, CDR1 is SNHLY, CDR2 FYNNEI. This chain's CDR3 is CASKPSENTGELFF. Here the CDR3 DNA reads TGTGCCAGCAAGCCTAGCGAGAACACCGGGGAGCTGTTTTTT.

V gene TRBV25-1 combines with J gene TRBJ2-5, with TRBD1 identical over 7 bases. The CDR3 sequence is 17 residues long. The V and J ends lost 3 bases and 1 base, in that order; junction bases with no gene match: 11. Germline V gene sequence: CDR1 MGHDK, CDR2 SYGVNS. The DNA of the CDR3 is TGTGCCAGCAGTGAGGGGTTTTCCCGGGACAGCCAAGAGACCCAGTACTTC. This translates into CASSEGFSRDSQETQYF.

The gene calls are TRBV5-1 and TRBJ1-1; D perhaps matches TRBD1 (6 bases). V was pared by 6 bases and J by 0 bases, with 9 bases between. The CDR3 runs 13 residues. Germline CDR1 and CDR2: SGHRS and YFSETQ. This CDR3 reads CASTGQLNTEAFF. DNA of the CDR3: TGCGCCAGCACCGGACAGTTGAACACTGAAGCTTTCTTT. The variable domain in full, with the rest retrieved from reference TRBV5-1 and TRBJ1-1, is KAGVTQTPRYLIKTRGQQVTLSCSPISGHRSVSWYQQTPGQGLQFLFEYFSETQRNKGNFPGRFSGRQFSNSRSEMNVSTLELGDSALYLCASTGQLNTEAFFGQGTRLTVV.

This chain joins TRBV5-1 and TRBJ2-2; D may be TRBD1 (5 bases). Trimming removed 2 bases at V and 2 bases at J, with 7 bases between. Looked up from germline, CDR1 is SGHRS and CDR2 is YFSETQ. The CDR3 is made up of 14 amino acids. The CDR3 nucleotides are TGCGCCAGCAGCTTCGGACACAACACCGGGGAGCTGTTTTTT. Translated: CASSFGHNTGELFF.

V gene TRBV30 combines with J gene TRBJ2-7; D may be TRBD2 (7 bases). The CDR3 length is 13 residues. The ends were cut back, 5 bases at V and 4 bases at J, with 15 bases in the middle. CDR1 and CDR2 (germline): GTSNPN, SVGIG (reference sequence). This chain's CDR3 is CAWARGASYEQYF. The CDR3 DNA reads TGTGCCTGGGCTCGGGGGGCGAGTTACGAGCAGTACTTC.

The chain carries TRBV19 and TRBJ2-1; 8 bases fit TRBD2. There are 14 residues in the CDR3. Germline-derived CDR1 and CDR2 are LNHDA and SQIVND (reference sequence). The ends lost 4 bases at V and 6 bases at J; junction bases unmatched: 5. The DNA for the CDR3 is TGTGCCAGTAGTAGCGGGAGGCTAGGCAATGAGCAGTTCTTC. Its protein is CASSSGRLGNEQFF.

The V gene is TRBV6-6, the J gene TRBJ2-3, with 10 bases identical to TRBD2. Per the germline V gene, CDR1 is MNHNY and CDR2 is SVGAGI (reference sequence). The CDR3 extends over 14 amino acids. With V trimmed by 5 bases and J by 5 bases, 4 bases remained unmatched. The CDR3 DNA reads as TGTGCCAGCAGTCGAGGACTAGCGGTAGATACGCAGTATTTT. Protein: CASSRGLAVDTQYF.

This chain joins TRBV6-6 and TRBJ2-1; 8 bases are shared with TRBD2. This CDR3 region has 12 residues. Germline trimming cut 6 bases from V and 9 bases from J; bases unmatched to any gene: 4. Germline CDR1 is MNHNY and CDR2 is SVGAGI (reference sequence). In DNA, the CDR3 is TGTGCCAGCAGGGGACTAGTGGGTGAGCAGTTCTTC. Translating gives CASRGLVGEQFF.

This clone was counted at least ten times. The rearrangement uses TRBV29-1 and TRBJ1-1; D is possibly TRBD1 (6 bases). V shed 7 bases and J shed 4 bases, with 13 bases lying between them. This CDR3 has 12 amino acids. Germline CDR1 is SQVTM and CDR2 is ANQGSEA. The CDR3 is CSANLQGTEAFF. DNA for the CDR3: TGCAGCGCTAACCTACAGGGCACTGAAGCTTTCTTT.

CDR3 bases: TGTGCCTTATACCCCGGGACAGGGGCGACGACTGAGCAGTTCTTC. Amino acids: CALYPGTGATTEQFF. This sequence joins TRBV30 and TRBJ2-1; 10 positions agree with TRBD1. In germline, CDR1 is GTSNPN, CDR2 SVGIG (reference sequence). V lost 7 bases to trimming and J lost 9 bases; unmatched junction nucleotides: 15. The CDR3 is made up of 15 amino acids.

The CDR3: CASSFGDRATDTQYF. The CDR3 DNA sequence: TGTGCCAGCAGCTTCGGGGACAGGGCTACAGATACGCAGTATTTT. The chain combines TRBV5-8 with TRBJ2-3, with TRBD1 matching 9 bases. In germline, CDR1 is SGHTS, CDR2 YDEGEE. Germline trimming cut 2 bases from V and 3 bases from J; bases unmatched to any gene: 4. This CDR3 is built from 15 residues.

The genes are TRBV5-1 and TRBJ1-1; 7 nucleotides match TRBD1. This CDR3 is built from 14 residues. Germline V gene lookup returns CDR1 SGHRS and CDR2 YFSETQ. With V trimmed by 7 bases and J by 0 bases, 6 bases remained unmatched. CDR3 loop: CASRGTAVNTEAFF. Here the CDR3 DNA reads TGCGCCAGCCGGGGGACAGCTGTGAACACTGAAGCTTTCTTT.

V is TRBV27 and J is TRBJ1-3, with D uncertain. This CDR3 region has 15 residues. The germline CDR1 and CDR2 sequences are MNHEY and SMNVEV (reference sequence). V dropped 3 bases and J dropped 0 bases, with 9 bases sitting between them. The CDR3 DNA reads as TGTGCCAGCAGTTTGTGGCCGGGCTCTGGAAACACCATATATTTT. It translates to CASSLWPGSGNTIYF.

The rearrangement uses TRBV4-1 and TRBJ2-7; no definite D call. The CDR3 is 15 amino acids. V lost 0 bases and J 10 bases, leaving 19 bases between the germline ends. Germline loops: CDR1 MGHRA, CDR2 YSYEKL. Written as DNA, the CDR3 is TGCGCCAGCAGCCAAGATGGTCTCGGAGCCGTTACTCAGTACTTC. Translated, it gives CASSQDGLGAVTQYF.

The chain couples TRBV7-8 to TRBJ2-1; D gene ambiguous. Between the trimmed V and J ends, which lost 4 bases and 4 bases, there was a span of 14 bases. This CDR3 has 15 residues. The germline CDR1 and CDR2 sequences are SGHVS and FQNEAQ. CDR3 protein: CASSSRQAFYNEQFF. The CDR3 bases are TGTGCCAGCAGCTCTCGGCAGGCTTTTTACAATGAGCAGTTCTTC.

This chain links TRBV29-1 with TRBJ2-2; tentatively, D is TRBD1 (6 bases). The CDR3 totals 13 residues. Trimming removed 7 bases at V and 1 base at J, with 10 bases between. CDR1 and CDR2 (germline): SQVTM, ANQGSEA. The CDR3 sequence is CSAQGQNTGELFF. For the CDR3, the DNA is TGCAGCGCCCAGGGACAGAACACCGGGGAGCTGTTTTTT.

The V gene is TRBV30, the J gene TRBJ2-2; TRBD2 might be the D (6 bases). Trimming shortened V by 1 base and J by 1 base, and 13 bases separated the two germline ends. CDR3 length: 16 amino acids. The germline V gene has CDR1 GTSNPN and CDR2 SVGIG (reference sequence). For the CDR3, the DNA is TGTGCCTGGAGTGACCCAGGGACTTTGAACACCGGGGAGCTGTTTTTT. It specifies CAWSDPGTLNTGELFF.

The rearrangement joins TRBV30 to TRBJ1-6; D may be TRBD1 (5 bases). CDR1 is GTSNPN and CDR2 is SVGIG in the germline V gene (reference sequence). The ends were cut back, 3 bases at V and 9 bases at J, with 12 bases in the middle. There are 13 residues in the CDR3. The CDR3 sequence is CAWSGSRVSPLHF. As DNA, the CDR3 is TGTGCCTGGAGCGGCAGCAGGGTTTCACCCCTCCACTTT.

The rearrangement joins TRBV28 to TRBJ2-3; D gene unclear. This CDR3 region has 13 residues. In germline, CDR1 is MDHEN, CDR2 SYDVKM. V was trimmed by 3 bases and J by 4 bases, leaving 8 bases between them. This chain's CDR3 is CASSLRVADTQYF. The CDR3 DNA sequence: TGTGCCAGCAGTTTGCGCGTGGCAGATACGCAGTATTTT.

This chain joins TRBV30 and TRBJ2-7; 7 nucleotides match TRBD1. The CDR3 length is 15 residues. J was trimmed by 0 bases and V by 3 bases; bases with no gene match: 8. Per the germline V gene, CDR1 is GTSNPN and CDR2 is SVGIG (reference sequence). Here the CDR3 DNA reads TGTGCCTGGAGCGAGGGGGCAGCGTCCTCCTACGAGCAGTACTTC. Amino acid sequence: CAWSEGAASSYEQYF.

The CDR3 DNA follows: TGTGCCAGCAGTATAGGACAGCCCGAGAACACTGAAGCTTTCTTT. Amino acids: CASSIGQPENTEAFF. This chain joins TRBV27 and TRBJ1-1; possible D gene TRBD1, 6 bases. In germline, CDR1 is MNHEY, CDR2 SMNVEV (reference sequence). V dropped 5 bases and J dropped 1 base, with 14 bases sitting between them. CDR3 size: 15 residues.

The gene calls are TRBV13 and TRBJ2-2, with D tentatively TRBD2 (5 bases). The V and J ends lost 10 bases and 2 bases respectively, with 14 bases between them. Germline CDR1 PRHDT, CDR2 FYEKMQ (reference sequence). This CDR3 has 14 amino acids. CDR3 DNA: TGTGCCACAACCCGGACTGGCAACACCGGGGAGCTGTTTTTT. As protein: CATTRTGNTGELFF. The variable domain in full, with the rest retrieved from reference TRBV13 and TRBJ2-2, is AAGVIQSPRHLIKEKRETATLKCYPIPRHDTVYWYQQGPGQDPQFLISFYEKMQSDKGSIPDRFSAQQFSDYHSELNMSSLELGDSALYFCATTRTGNTGELFFGEGSRLTVL.